This entry features one TCR beta chain sequence. At one end, the junction sequence differs from germline, possibly due to a read error. Germline CDR1 reads SSHAT; CDR2 reads FNYEAQ (reference sequence). The CDR3 loop spans 15 amino acids. These data are taken from a study of T cell responses to AZD1222 COVID-19 vaccine. Measured with immunoSEQ multiplex PCR; TCRdb has only the in-frame clones, and not every one. Of around 100,000 clones in the sample, over 70% were seen once. This chain links TRBV7-7 with TRBJ2-5, with 9 bases aligning to TRBD1. The sample here was peripheral blood, taken on day 0 of AZD1222 vaccination. The receptor was derived from an adult in good health. CDR3 in DNA: TGTGCTAGCAGCCCAGACAGGGGGTTAATCGGGACCCAGTACTTC. Its protein is CASSPDRGLIGTQYF.